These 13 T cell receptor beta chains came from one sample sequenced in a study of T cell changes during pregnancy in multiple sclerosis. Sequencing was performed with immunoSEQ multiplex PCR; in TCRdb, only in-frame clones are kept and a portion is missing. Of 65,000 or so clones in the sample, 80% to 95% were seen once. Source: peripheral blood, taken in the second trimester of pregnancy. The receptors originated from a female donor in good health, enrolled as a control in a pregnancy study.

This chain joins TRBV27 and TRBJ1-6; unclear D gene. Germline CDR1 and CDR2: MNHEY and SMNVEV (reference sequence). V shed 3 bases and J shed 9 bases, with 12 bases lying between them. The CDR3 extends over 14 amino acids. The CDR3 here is CASSFAGPGSPLHF. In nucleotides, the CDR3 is TGTGCCAGCAGTTTTGCCGGCCCGGGTTCACCCCTCCACTTT.

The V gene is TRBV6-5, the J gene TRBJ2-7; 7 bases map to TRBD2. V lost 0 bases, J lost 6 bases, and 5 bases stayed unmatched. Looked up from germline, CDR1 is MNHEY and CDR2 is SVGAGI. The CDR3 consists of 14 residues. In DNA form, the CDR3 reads TGTGCCAGCAGTTACTCGACTAGCCGGACCGAGCAGTACTTC. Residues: CASSYSTSRTEQYF.

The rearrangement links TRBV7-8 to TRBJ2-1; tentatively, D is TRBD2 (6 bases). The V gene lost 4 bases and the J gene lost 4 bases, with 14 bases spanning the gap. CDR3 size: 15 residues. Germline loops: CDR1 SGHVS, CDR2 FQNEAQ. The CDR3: CASSSNIREYNEQFF. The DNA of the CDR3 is TGTGCCAGCAGCTCAAATATTCGGGAGTACAATGAGCAGTTCTTC.

CDR3 in amino acids: CASSPPGDHEKLFF. The CDR3 nucleotides are TGTGCCAGCTCACCACCCGGAGACCATGAAAAACTGTTTTTT. The V call is TRBV18, the J call TRBJ1-4, with no clear D. This CDR3 has 14 residues. V shed 0 bases and J shed 6 bases, with 8 bases lying between them. Germline lookup yields CDR1 KGHSH and CDR2 LQKENI. Supplemented by reference TRBV18 and TRBJ1-4, the full variable domain reads NAGVMQNPRHLVRRRGQEARLRCSPMKGHSHVYWYRQLPEEGLKFMVYLQKENIIDESGMPKERFSAEFPKEGPSILRIQQVVRGDSAAYFCASSPPGDHEKLFFGSGTQLSVL.

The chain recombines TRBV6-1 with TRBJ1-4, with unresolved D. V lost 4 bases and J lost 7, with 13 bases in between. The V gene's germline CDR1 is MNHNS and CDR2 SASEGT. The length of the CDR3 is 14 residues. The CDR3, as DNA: TGTGCCAGCAGTGCGAATGTTGGAGTTGAAAAACTGTTTTTT. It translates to CASSANVGVEKLFF.

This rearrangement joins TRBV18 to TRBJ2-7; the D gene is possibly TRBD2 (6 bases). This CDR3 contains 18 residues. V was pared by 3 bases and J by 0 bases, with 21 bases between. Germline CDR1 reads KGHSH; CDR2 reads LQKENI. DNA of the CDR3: TGTGCCAGCTCACCGGCTTCTAGCGTCTTGCTTAGCTCCTACGAGCAGTACTTC. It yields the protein CASSPASSVLLSSYEQYF.

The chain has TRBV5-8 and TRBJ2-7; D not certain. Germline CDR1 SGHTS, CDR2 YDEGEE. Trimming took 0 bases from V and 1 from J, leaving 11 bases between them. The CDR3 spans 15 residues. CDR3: CASSLGGPISYEQYF. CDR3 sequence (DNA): TGTGCCAGCAGCTTGGGTGGGCCCATATCCTACGAGCAGTACTTC. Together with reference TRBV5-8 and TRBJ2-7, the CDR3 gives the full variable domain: EAGVTQSPTHLIKTRGQQATLRCSPISGHTSVYWYQQALGLGLQFLLWYDEGEERNRGNFPPRFSGRQFPNYSSELNVNALELEDSALYLCASSLGGPISYEQYFGPGTRLTVT.

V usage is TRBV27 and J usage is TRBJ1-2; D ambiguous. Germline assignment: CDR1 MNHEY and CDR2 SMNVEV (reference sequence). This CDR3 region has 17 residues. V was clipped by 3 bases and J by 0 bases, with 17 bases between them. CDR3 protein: CASSFSVYRRTNYGYTF. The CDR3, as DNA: TGTGCCAGCAGTTTTAGTGTTTATCGGCGGACTAACTATGGCTACACCTTC.

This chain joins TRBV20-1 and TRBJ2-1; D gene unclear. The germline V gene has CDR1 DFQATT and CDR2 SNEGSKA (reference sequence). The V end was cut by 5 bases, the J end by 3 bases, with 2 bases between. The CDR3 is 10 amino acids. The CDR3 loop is CSAHYNEQFF. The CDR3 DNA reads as TGCAGTGCTCACTACAATGAGCAGTTCTTC.

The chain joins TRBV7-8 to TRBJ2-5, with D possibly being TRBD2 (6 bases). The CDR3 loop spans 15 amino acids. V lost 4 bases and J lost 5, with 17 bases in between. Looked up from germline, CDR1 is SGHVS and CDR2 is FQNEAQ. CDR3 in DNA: TGTGCCAGCAGCTCAAGATCTAGCGTGAAGGAGACCCAGTACTTC. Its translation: CASSSRSSVKETQYF.

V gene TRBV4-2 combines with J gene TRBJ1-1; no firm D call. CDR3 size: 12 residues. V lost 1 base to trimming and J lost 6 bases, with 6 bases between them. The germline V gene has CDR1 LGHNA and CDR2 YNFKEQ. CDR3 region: CASSQGGPEAFF. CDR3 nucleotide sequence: TGTGCCAGCAGCCAAGGTGGGCCTGAAGCTTTCTTT.

The CDR3 DNA is TGTGCCACCAGCCAAGCAACGGTTAATGAAAAACTGTTTTTT. Translated, it gives CATSQATVNEKLFF. The rearrangement links TRBV15 to TRBJ1-4; D is unresolved. Trimming removed 5 bases from V and 4 bases from J, with 11 bases in between. The CDR3 has 14 residues. Germline CDR1 and CDR2: LNHNV and YYDKDF (reference sequence).

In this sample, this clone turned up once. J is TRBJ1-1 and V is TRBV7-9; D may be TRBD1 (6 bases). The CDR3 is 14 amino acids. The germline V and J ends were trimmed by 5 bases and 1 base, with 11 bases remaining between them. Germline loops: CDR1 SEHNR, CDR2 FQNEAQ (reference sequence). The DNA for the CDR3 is TGTGCCAGCAGCCCGGCGGGGGCGAACACTGAAGCTTTCTTT. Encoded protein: CASSPAGANTEAFF.